This paragraph reports one T cell receptor beta chain. The source of the sample is a study of OX40 agonist ivuxolimab in advanced cancers. In the study overall: Three patients showed partial responses: one hepatocellular carcinoma and two cutaneous melanoma cases.

Measured with immunoSEQ multiplex PCR; TCRdb has only the in-frame clones, and not every one. The repertoire holds nearly 110,000 clones, with approximately 90% as singletons. The CDR3 totals 15 residues. Germline CDR1 and CDR2: SGDLS and YYNGEE. Unmatched junction bases numbered 4, after V lost 0 bases and J lost 7 bases. The origin of this receptor is an adult with an advanced solid tumor such as melanoma, head and neck, liver or kidney cancer. The sample was CD4+ or CD8+ T cells sorted from blood, taken in a trial of the OX40 agonist ivuxolimab. The rearrangement links TRBV9 to TRBJ2-1; 10 positions agree with TRBD1. The CDR3 protein is CASSVEGQGGNEQFF. As DNA, the CDR3 is TGTGCCAGCAGCGTAGAAGGACAGGGGGGGAATGAGCAGTTCTTC.